What follows is one TCR beta chain and its context. The data were obtained in a study of beta chain features in type 1 diabetes. Across the study: Comparable age, gender and cell yields were observed in patients relative to healthy donors.

Post-sort purity exceeded 95% for all sorted populations. Trimming stripped 3 bases from V and 5 bases from J, with 17 bases between. The CDR3 is 15 amino acids. Germline assignment: CDR1 SGHVS and CDR2 FQNEAQ. Expressed TCRB transcripts got sequenced, as all isolated RNA was reverse transcribed. Only in-frame clones appear in the TCRdb table, and some are missing; sequencing was by immunoSEQ multiplex PCR. Found here are a few hundred thousand clones, roughly a fifth of them singletons; the top ten hold 0.044%. The chain couples TRBV7-8 to TRBJ2-7; no clear D gene. Source material: naive CD4+ T cells from blood. The sequence derives from a young woman in good health. CDR3 sequence reads: CASSFLGRSAHEQYF. The CDR3 nucleotides are TGTGCCAGCAGCTTCCTTGGGCGCAGTGCCCACGAGCAGTACTTC.